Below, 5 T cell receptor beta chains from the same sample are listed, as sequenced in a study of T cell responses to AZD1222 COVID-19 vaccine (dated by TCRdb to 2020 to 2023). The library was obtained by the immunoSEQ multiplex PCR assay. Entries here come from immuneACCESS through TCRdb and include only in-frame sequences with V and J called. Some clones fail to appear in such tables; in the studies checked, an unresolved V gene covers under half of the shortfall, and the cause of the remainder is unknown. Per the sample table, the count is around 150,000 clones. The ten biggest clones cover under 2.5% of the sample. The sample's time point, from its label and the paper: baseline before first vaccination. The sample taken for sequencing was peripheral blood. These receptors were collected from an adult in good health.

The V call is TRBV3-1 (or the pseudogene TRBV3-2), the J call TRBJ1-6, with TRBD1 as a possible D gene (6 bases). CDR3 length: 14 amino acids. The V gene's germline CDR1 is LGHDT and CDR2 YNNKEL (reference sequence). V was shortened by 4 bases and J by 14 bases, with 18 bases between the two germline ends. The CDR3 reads CASSPGGGHGALHF. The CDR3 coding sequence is TGTGCCAGCAGCCCTGGTGGGGGCCACGGGGCCCTCCACTTT.

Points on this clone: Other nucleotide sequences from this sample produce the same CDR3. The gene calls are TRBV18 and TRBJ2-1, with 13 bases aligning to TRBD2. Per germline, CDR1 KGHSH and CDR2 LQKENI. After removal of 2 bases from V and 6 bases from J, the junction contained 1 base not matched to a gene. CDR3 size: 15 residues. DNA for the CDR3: TGTGCCAGCTCACCAACTAGCGGGGGGGCCAATGAGCAGTTCTTC. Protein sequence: CASSPTSGGANEQFF.

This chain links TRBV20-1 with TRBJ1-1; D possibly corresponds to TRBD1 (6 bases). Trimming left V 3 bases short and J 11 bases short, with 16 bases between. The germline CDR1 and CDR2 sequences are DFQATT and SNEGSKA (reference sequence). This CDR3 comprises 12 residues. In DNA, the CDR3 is TGCAGTGCTAGTGGGTCCGAGGGGGACGCTTTCTTT. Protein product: CSASGSEGDAFF.

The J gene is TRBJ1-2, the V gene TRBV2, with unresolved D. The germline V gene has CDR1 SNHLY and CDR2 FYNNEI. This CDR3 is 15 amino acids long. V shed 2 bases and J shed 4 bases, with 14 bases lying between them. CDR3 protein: CASSEFGGQAYGYTF. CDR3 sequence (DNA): TGTGCCAGCAGTGAATTTGGAGGGCAGGCCTATGGCTACACCTTC.

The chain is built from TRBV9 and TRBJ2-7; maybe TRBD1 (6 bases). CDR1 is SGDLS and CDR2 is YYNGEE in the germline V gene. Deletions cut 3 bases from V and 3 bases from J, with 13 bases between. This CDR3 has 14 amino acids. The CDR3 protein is CASSAAGTNYEQYF. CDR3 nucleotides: TGTGCCAGCAGCGCGGCCGGGACAAACTACGAGCAGTACTTC. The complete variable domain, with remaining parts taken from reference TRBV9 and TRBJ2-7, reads DSGVTQTPKHLITATGQRVTLRCSPRSGDLSVYWYQQSLDQGLQFLIQYYNGEERAKGNILERFSAQQFPDLHSELNLSSLELGDSALYFCASSAAGTNYEQYFGPGTRLTVT.